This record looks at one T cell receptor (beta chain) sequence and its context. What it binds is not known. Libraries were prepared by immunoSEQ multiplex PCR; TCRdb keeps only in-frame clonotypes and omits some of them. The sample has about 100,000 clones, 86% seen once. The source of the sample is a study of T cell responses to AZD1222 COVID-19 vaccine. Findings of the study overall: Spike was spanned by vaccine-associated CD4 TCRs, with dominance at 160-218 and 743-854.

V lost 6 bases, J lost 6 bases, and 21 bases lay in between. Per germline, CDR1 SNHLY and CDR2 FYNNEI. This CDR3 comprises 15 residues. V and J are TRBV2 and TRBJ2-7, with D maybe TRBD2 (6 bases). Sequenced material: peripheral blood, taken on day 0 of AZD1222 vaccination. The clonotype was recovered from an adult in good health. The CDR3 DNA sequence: TGTGCCAGCAGACCCCAACTCGGGGGAATGAGCGAGCAGTACTTC. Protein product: CASRPQLGGMSEQYF.